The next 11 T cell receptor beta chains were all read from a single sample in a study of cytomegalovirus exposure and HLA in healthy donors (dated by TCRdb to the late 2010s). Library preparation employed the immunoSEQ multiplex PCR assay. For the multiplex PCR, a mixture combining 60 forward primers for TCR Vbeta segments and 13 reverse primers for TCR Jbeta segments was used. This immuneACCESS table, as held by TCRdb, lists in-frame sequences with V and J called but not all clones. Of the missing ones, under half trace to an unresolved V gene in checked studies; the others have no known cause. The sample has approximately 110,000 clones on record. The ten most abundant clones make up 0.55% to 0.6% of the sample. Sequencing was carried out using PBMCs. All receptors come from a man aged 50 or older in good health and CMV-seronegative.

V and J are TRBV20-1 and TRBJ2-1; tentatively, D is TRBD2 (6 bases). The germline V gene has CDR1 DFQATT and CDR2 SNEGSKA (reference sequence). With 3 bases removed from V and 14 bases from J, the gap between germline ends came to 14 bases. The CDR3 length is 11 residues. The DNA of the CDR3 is TGCAGTGCTAGGAGACGGCGGGATGAGTTCTTC. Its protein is CSARRRRDEFF.

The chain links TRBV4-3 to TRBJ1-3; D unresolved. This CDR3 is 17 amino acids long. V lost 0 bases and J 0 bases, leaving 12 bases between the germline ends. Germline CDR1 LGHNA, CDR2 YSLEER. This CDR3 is CASSQDPVTHSGNTIYF. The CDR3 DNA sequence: TGCGCCAGCAGCCAAGACCCAGTGACACACTCTGGAAACACCATATATTTT.

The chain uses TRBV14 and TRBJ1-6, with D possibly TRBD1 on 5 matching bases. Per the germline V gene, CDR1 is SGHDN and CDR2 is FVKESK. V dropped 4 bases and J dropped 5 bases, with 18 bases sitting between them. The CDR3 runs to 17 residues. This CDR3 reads CASSPRVGGSNNSPLHF. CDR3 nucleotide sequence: TGTGCCAGCAGCCCCCGGGTCGGGGGTTCAAATAATTCACCCCTCCACTTT.

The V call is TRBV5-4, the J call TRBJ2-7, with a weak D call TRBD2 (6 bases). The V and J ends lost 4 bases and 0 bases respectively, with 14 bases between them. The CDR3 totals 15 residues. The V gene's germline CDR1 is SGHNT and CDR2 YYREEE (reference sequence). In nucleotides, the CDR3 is TGTGCCAGCAGCCGGTGGCGGGGTACCTCCTACGAGCAGTACTTC. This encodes CASSRWRGTSYEQYF.

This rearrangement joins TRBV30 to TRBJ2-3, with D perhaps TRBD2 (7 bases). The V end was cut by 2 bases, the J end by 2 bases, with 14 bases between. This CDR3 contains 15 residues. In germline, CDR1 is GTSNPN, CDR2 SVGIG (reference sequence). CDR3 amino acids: CAWSIGGPNTDTQYF. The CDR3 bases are TGTGCCTGGAGTATCGGGGGGCCAAACACAGATACGCAGTATTTT. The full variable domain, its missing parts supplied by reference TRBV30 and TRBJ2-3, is SQTIHQWPATLVQPVGSPLSLECTVEGTSNPNLYWYRQAAGRGLQLLFYSVGIGQISSEVPQNLSASRPQDRQFILSSKKLLLSDSGFYLCAWSIGGPNTDTQYFGPGTRLTVL.

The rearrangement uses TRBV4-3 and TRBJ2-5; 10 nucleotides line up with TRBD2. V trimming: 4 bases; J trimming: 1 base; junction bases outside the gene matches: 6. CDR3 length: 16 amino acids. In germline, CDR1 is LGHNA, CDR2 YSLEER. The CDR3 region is CASSPIAGGVQETQYF. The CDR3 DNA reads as TGCGCCAGCAGCCCAATAGCGGGGGGCGTCCAAGAGACCCAGTACTTC.

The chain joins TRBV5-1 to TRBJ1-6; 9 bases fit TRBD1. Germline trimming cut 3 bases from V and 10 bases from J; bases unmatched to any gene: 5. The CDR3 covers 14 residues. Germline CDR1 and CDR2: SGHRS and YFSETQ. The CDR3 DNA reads TGCGCCAGCAGCTCGGGACAGGGAGAGTCACCCCTCCACTTT. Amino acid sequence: CASSSGQGESPLHF.

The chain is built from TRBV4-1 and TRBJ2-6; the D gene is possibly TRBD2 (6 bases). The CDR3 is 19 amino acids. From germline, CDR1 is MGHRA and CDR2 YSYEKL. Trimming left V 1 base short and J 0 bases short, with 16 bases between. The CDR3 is CASSQVGGKSFSGANVLTF. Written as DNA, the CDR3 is TGCGCCAGCAGCCAAGTGGGAGGAAAGAGTTTCTCTGGGGCCAACGTCCTGACTTTC.

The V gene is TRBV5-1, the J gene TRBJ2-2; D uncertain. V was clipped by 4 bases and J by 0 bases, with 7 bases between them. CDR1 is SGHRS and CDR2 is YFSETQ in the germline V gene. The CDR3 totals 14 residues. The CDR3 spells CASSPKSNTGELFF. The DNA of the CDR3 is TGCGCCAGCAGCCCCAAATCGAACACCGGGGAGCTGTTTTTT.

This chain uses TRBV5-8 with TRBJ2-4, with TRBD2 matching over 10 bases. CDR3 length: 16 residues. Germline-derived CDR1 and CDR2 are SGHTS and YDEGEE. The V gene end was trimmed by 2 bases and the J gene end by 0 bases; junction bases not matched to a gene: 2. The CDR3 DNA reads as TGTGCCAGCAGCTTAATAGCGGGGGGAGCCAAAAACATTCAGTACTTC. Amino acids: CASSLIAGGAKNIQYF.

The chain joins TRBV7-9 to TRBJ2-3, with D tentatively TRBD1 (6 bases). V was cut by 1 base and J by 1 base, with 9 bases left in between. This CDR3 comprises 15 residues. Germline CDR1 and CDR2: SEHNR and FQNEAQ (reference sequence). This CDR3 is CASSLVWTGTDTQYF. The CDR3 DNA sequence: TGTGCCAGCAGCTTAGTCTGGACAGGCACAGATACGCAGTATTTT.